This note documents a single T cell receptor (beta chain) sequence. Germline CDR1 reads SQVTM; CDR2 reads ANQGSEA. V gave up 6 bases and J gave up 4 bases; unmatched junction bases: 7. The CDR3 totals 15 residues. The record originates from a study of blood T cell repertoires in COVID-19. As for the study in general: Whether acute or convalescent, the COVID-19 samples came from the United States, Italy and Spain. The cDNA or gDNA used as material had been derived from T cells, B-cell-depleted T cells, or PBMCs.

Per the study methods: Scientists estimated how many nucleated cells there were by amplifying reference gene primers. The method was immunoSEQ multiplex PCR; TCRdb's version includes in-frame clones alone and lacks a portion of them. D and trimming come from the DNA, and the V and J calls and clone size come from that table. The top ten hold about 25% of the sample, which has some 22,000 clones, about 84% seen once. V gene TRBV29-1 combines with J gene TRBJ2-2; TRBD1 matches at 11 bases. The sequence derives from a human donor with active COVID-19. The donor label of this sample is uncertain. Sequenced sample: peripheral blood. DNA for the CDR3: TGCAGCGTACGAACCGGGACAGGGGGCACCGGGGAGCTGTTTTTT. This translates into CSVRTGTGGTGELFF.